This TCR beta chain was observed in a study of shared clonotypes between healthy human individuals. Study-wide context: Per donor, CD8 memory used one plate, CD8 naive used two, CD4 memory used three and CD4 naive used three. General study findings and limits: Relative to clonotypes present in all four donors, those not shared had lower generation probabilities.

Concerning this clone itself: The antigen remains undetermined.

Tens of thousands of T cell genomes, or roughly 180 ng DNA, went into the sorted-subset replicate PCRs. Sequencing was performed with immunoSEQ multiplex PCR; in TCRdb, only in-frame clones are kept and a portion is missing. The sample comprises almost 750,000 clones, over 60% of which are singletons, and around 1.8% rests with the top ten. Unmatched junction bases numbered 20, after V lost 5 bases and J lost 7 bases. This CDR3 is 18 amino acids long. Germline loops: CDR1 MNHEY, CDR2 SMNVEV (reference sequence). The source material was memory CD4+ T cells sorted from blood. Described subset: CD45RA-negative fraction. The TCR sequence derives from a woman in her twenties or thirties in good health. The V and J genes are TRBV27 and TRBJ2-1; TRBD1 matches at 7 bases. CDR3 sequence reads: CASSLKLRQGKIGNEQFF. CDR3 coding DNA: TGTGCCAGCAGTCTTAAGCTCCGACAGGGTAAAATCGGGAATGAGCAGTTCTTC.